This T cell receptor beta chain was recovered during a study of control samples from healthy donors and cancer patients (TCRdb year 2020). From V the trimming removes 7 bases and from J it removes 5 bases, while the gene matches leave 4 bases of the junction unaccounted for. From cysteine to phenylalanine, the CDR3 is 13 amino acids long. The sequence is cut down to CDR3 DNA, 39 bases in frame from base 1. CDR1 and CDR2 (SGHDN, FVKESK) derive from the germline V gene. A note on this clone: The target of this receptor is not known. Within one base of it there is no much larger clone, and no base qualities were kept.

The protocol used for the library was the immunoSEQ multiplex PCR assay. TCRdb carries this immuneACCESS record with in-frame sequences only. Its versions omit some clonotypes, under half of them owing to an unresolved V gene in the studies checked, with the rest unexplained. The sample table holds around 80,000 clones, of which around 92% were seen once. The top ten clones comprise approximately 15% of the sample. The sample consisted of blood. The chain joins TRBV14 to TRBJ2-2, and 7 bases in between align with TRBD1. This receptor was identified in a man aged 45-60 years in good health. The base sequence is TGTGCCAGCACCCGGACAGGAACCGGGGAGCTGTTTTTT. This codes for CASTRTGTGELFF.